These 6 T cell receptor beta chains originate from one sample sequenced in a study of T cell responses to AZD1222 COVID-19 vaccine. Clones were sequenced by immunoSEQ multiplex PCR, and TCRdb holds only the in-frame ones, with some missing. The sample has around 100,000 clones; around 84% are singletons. Specimen: peripheral blood, collected 28 days after the second AZD1222 dose. The receptors were sampled from an adult who received the AZD1222 COVID-19 vaccine.

This rearrangement joins TRBV28 to TRBJ2-7; 10 bases are a match to TRBD1. The germline CDR1 and CDR2 sequences are MDHEN and SYDVKM. V trimming: 6 bases; J trimming: 7 bases; junction bases outside the gene matches: 9. CDR3 length equals 14 residues. The CDR3 nucleotides are TGTGCCAGCAGATCCGGACAGGGGGTTCGGGAGCAGTACTTC. It encodes CASRSGQGVREQYF.

The chain uses TRBV18 and TRBJ1-5, with 8 bases matching TRBD1. With V trimmed by 0 bases and J by 5 bases, 3 bases remained unmatched. Germline V gene sequence: CDR1 KGHSH, CDR2 LQKENI. The CDR3 loop spans 15 amino acids. CDR3 coding DNA: TGTGCCAGCTCACCACCAGGACAGGGTTATCAGCCCCAGCATTTT. Protein sequence: CASSPPGQGYQPQHF.

In DNA form, the CDR3 reads TGTGCCAGCAGCTTTGGGACTAGCTCCTACGAGCAGTACTTC. Protein product: CASSFGTSSYEQYF. The chain is built from TRBV11-2 and TRBJ2-7; 8 bases are a match to TRBD2. V was clipped by 3 bases and J by 0 bases; unmatched bases: 1. Germline CDR1 reads SGHAT; CDR2 reads FQNNGV. The CDR3 extends over 14 amino acids.

V usage is TRBV7-3 and J usage is TRBJ1-1; D is undetermined. The V end was cut by 2 bases, the J end by 2 bases, with 9 bases between. The CDR3 loop spans 14 amino acids. Germline V gene lookup returns CDR1 SGHTA and CDR2 FQGTGA. CDR3 in DNA: TGTGCCAGCAGCTTAGGAAGAGCTAACACTGAAGCTTTCTTT. It translates to CASSLGRANTEAFF.

The chain links TRBV7-9 to TRBJ1-1; D remains ambiguous. V was clipped by 4 bases and J by 0 bases, with 12 bases between them. CDR3 length equals 15 residues. The germline CDR1 and CDR2 sequences are SEHNR and FQNEAQ (reference sequence). The CDR3 here is CASSSPSGMNTEAFF. The CDR3 nucleotides read TGTGCCAGCAGCTCACCCAGTGGCATGAACACTGAAGCTTTCTTT.

The genes are TRBV7-2 and TRBJ1-5; D not resolved. V shed 4 bases and J shed 7 bases, with 11 bases lying between them. The germline CDR1 and CDR2 sequences are SGHTA and FQGNSA. The CDR3 runs to 13 residues. CDR3 region: CASSSVLRQPQHF. CDR3 DNA: TGTGCCAGCAGCTCGGTTCTAAGACAGCCCCAGCATTTT.